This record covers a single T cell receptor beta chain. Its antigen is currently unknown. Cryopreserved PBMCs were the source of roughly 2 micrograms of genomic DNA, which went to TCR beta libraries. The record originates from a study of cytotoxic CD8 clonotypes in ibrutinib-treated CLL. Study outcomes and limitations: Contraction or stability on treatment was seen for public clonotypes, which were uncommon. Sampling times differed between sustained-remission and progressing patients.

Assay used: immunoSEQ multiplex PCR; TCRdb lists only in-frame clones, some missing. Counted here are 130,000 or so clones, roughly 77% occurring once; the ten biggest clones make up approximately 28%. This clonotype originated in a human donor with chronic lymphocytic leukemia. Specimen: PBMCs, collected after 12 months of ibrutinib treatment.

The CDR3 DNA reads TGTGCCAGCAGTTTACGACAGGGTAACAGCAATCAGCCCCAGCATTTT. Its translation is CASSLRQGNSNQPQHF. The genes are TRBV28 and TRBJ1-5, with 7 bases fitting TRBD1. This CDR3 has 16 amino acids. CDR1 is MDHEN, CDR2 SYDVKM, per germline. The V and J ends lost 2 bases and 1 base, in that order; junction bases with no gene match: 5.